Presented here are 21 T cell receptor beta chains from one specimen sequenced in a study of blood T cells in healthy people across ages. Primed by a sample-barcoded 5' primer and a J-beta primer mix, a second PCR proceeded for about 7 to 11 cycles. TCRdb re-called the 5' RACE reads through MiXCR, storing one row per CDR3 protein. The sample lists around 2 million distinct CDR3 sequences, more than 35% seen once, with more than 20% in the top ten. Sequencing used blood. The receptors here all came from a human donor in good health.

This clonotype turned up a few times. The chain recombines TRBV9 with TRBJ1-2, with 7 bases matching TRBD1. Germline V gene lookup returns CDR1 SGDLS and CDR2 YYNGEE. The length of the CDR3 is 15 residues. The V gene end was trimmed by 3 bases and the J gene end by 2 bases; junction bases not matched to a gene: 7. For the CDR3, the DNA is TGTGCCAGCAGCGGTACAGGGGCCCTCAACTATGGCTACACCTTC. This gives the protein CASSGTGALNYGYTF.

The rearrangement joins TRBV2 to TRBJ1-5; weak D call: TRBD1 (5 bases). Germline CDR1 reads SNHLY; CDR2 reads FYNNEI. CDR3 size: 14 residues. Deletions cut 4 bases from V and 7 bases from J, with 14 bases between. The CDR3 coding sequence is TGTGCCAGCAGTGGGGCCAGGGTGGAACAGCCCCAGCATTTT. Amino acids: CASSGARVEQPQHF.

As to this clonotype: A read error may produce the germline difference seen at one junction end. The chain uses TRBV7-2 and TRBJ1-1; no clear D. Per the germline V gene, CDR1 is SGHTA and CDR2 is FQGNSA. CDR3 length: 13 residues. CDR3 nucleotide sequence: TGTGCCAGCAGCTTTACCTACAACAATGAAGCTTTCTTT. Its protein is CASSFTYNNEAFF.

This rearrangement joins TRBV29-1 to TRBJ1-1, with D unclear. V was clipped by 5 bases and J by 3 bases, with 13 bases between them. Germline CDR1 and CDR2: SQVTM and ANQGSEA. The CDR3 is 13 residues long. For the CDR3, the DNA is TGCAGCGTTCGGATAACTTGGGACACTGAAGCTTTCTTT. Residues: CSVRITWDTEAFF. The full variable domain, its missing parts supplied by reference TRBV29-1 and TRBJ1-1, is SAVISQKPSRDICQRGTSLTIQCQVDSQVTMMFWYRQQPGQSLTLIATANQGSEATYESGFVIDKFPISRPNLTFSTLTVSNMSPEDSSIYLCSVRITWDTEAFFGQGTRLTVV.

This clonotype was counted a few times. This sequence joins TRBV19 and TRBJ1-5, with TRBD1 matching over 7 bases. CDR1 and CDR2 from the germline V gene are LNHDA and SQIVND (reference sequence). The CDR3 consists of 14 residues. V shed 7 bases and J 0 bases; nucleotides not matched to a gene: 3. In nucleotides, the CDR3 is TGTGCCAGTACCGGGACAGCTAGCAATCAGCCCCAGCATTTT. Its protein product is CASTGTASNQPQHF. Using reference TRBV19 and TRBJ1-5 for the parts outside the CDR3, the full variable domain is DGGITQSPKYLFRKEGQNVTLSCEQNLNHDAMYWYRQDPGQGLRLIYYSQIVNDFQKGDIAEGYSVSREKKESFPLTVTSAQKNPTAFYLCASTGTASNQPQHFGDGTRLSIL.

The chain carries TRBV13 and TRBJ1-1; D ambiguous. The CDR3 spans 17 residues. Trimming stripped 3 bases from V and 0 bases from J, with 17 bases between. Germline CDR1 reads PRHDT; CDR2 reads FYEKMQ (reference sequence). The CDR3 DNA reads as TGTGCCAGCAGCTTGACGTGGTCCATTCGCATGAACACTGAAGCTTTCTTT. Translated: CASSLTWSIRMNTEAFF.

V is TRBV7-9 and J is TRBJ2-3; 7 bases align to TRBD2. The CDR3 spans 16 residues. CDR1 and CDR2 (germline): SEHNR, FQNEAQ (reference sequence). Trimming cost V 0 bases and J 4 bases; bases outside gene matches: 7. Here the CDR3 reads CASSLAQRGRADTQYF. The CDR3 nucleotides are TGTGCCAGCAGCTTAGCCCAGCGAGGGAGGGCAGATACGCAGTATTTT.

This clonotype was seen a handful of times. V gene TRBV7-9 combines with J gene TRBJ1-1; D gene uncertain. Between the trimmed V and J ends, which lost 2 bases and 4 bases, there was a span of 11 bases. The CDR3 totals 14 residues. Germline CDR1 and CDR2: SEHNR and FQNEAQ (reference sequence). CDR3 sequence: CASSLYELATEAFF. The CDR3 nucleotides read TGTGCCAGCAGCTTATATGAATTAGCCACTGAAGCTTTCTTT.

The DNA for the CDR3 is TGTGCCAGCAGCCCCCGGGGGGCAGCAACCGGGGAGCTGTTTTTT. Translation gives CASSPRGAATGELFF. V is TRBV11-1 and J is TRBJ2-2; D may be TRBD2 (7 bases). V was shortened by 5 bases and J by 5 bases, with 15 bases between the two germline ends. The CDR3 consists of 15 residues. Germline values: CDR1 SGHAT, CDR2 FQDESV (reference sequence).

With regard to this clonotype: Mismatch with germline at one junction end may stem from a read error. The rearrangement joins TRBV11-2 to TRBJ1-6; TRBD1 might be the D (5 bases). Germline V gives CDR1 SGHAT, CDR2 FQNNGV. The CDR3 is 13 amino acids. The CDR3 region is CASSLFRDSPLHF. DNA for the CDR3: TGTGCCAGCAGCTTGTTCAGGGATTCGCCCCTCCACTTT.

This clonotype was observed a few times. The V gene is TRBV12-5, the J gene TRBJ2-7; D is perhaps TRBD1 (6 bases). This CDR3 is built from 15 residues. Germline loops: CDR1 LGHNT, CDR2 FRNRAP. Trimming shortened V by 3 bases and J by 5 bases, and 17 bases separated the two germline ends. In DNA, the CDR3 is TGTGCTAGTGGTTTAGTCTATCCAGGGGTCGACGAGCAGTACTTC. It codes for CASGLVYPGVDEQYF.

V usage is TRBV29-1 and J usage is TRBJ1-5; TRBD1 aligns across 11 bases. CDR3 size: 14 residues. The J segment lost 5 bases and the V segment lost 6 bases, leaving 6 bases of the junction unmatched. Germline values: CDR1 SQVTM, CDR2 ANQGSEA. The CDR3 DNA sequence: TGCAGCGTCCCCGGGACAGGGGGAGATCAGCCCCAGCATTTT. Translation gives CSVPGTGGDQPQHF.

The rearrangement joins TRBV3-1 to TRBJ2-5, with D uncertain. CDR1 and CDR2 (germline): LGHDT, YNNKEL (reference sequence). This CDR3 is 16 amino acids long. V was trimmed by 0 bases and J by 5 bases, leaving 16 bases between them. CDR3 in amino acids: CASSQDRRLPVETQYF. In nucleotides, the CDR3 is TGTGCCAGCAGCCAAGATCGTCGGCTACCCGTGGAGACCCAGTACTTC.

This clonotype has just one count. The chain is built from TRBV27 and TRBJ2-7, with D possibly being TRBD1 or TRBD2 (5 bases each). Deletions cut 4 bases from V and 3 bases from J, with 13 bases between. The germline gives CDR1 MNHEY, CDR2 SMNVEV (reference sequence). The CDR3 has 14 residues. The CDR3 reads CASSCGGKNYEQYF. The CDR3 DNA is TGTGCCAGCAGTTGTGGGGGTAAAAACTACGAGCAGTACTTC.

This clonotype was seen a single time. V usage is TRBV9 and J usage is TRBJ2-1; D is undetermined. This CDR3 is 15 amino acids long. V lost 4 bases and J 0 bases, leaving 11 bases between the germline ends. Per germline, CDR1 SGDLS and CDR2 YYNGEE. CDR3 sequence (DNA): TGTGCCAGCAGCTTCGACCAGAGCTCCTACAATGAGCAGTTCTTC. This translates into CASSFDQSSYNEQFF.

The genes are TRBV3-1 and TRBJ1-6; D call uncertain. In germline, CDR1 is LGHDT, CDR2 YNNKEL (reference sequence). Deletions cut 4 bases from V and 6 bases from J, with 10 bases between. This CDR3 region has 14 residues. The CDR3: CASSLGLINSPLHF. CDR3 sequence (DNA): TGTGCCAGCAGCCTTGGTCTCATTAATTCACCCCTCCACTTT. Full variable domain (rest looked up from reference TRBV3-1 and TRBJ1-6): DTAVSQTPKYLVTQMGNDKSIKCEQNLGHDTMYWYKQDSKKFLKIMFSYNNKELIINETVPNRFSPKSPDKAHLNLHINSLELGDSAVYFCASSLGLINSPLHFGNGTRLTVT.

The chain has TRBV7-3 and TRBJ2-3; D gene ambiguous. Germline-derived CDR1 and CDR2 are SGHTA and FQGTGA. This CDR3 has 17 residues. V shed 1 base and J shed 3 bases, with 17 bases lying between them. The CDR3 is CASSLNPAGVETDTQYF. The CDR3 coding sequence is TGTGCCAGCAGCTTAAACCCCGCAGGCGTGGAAACAGATACGCAGTATTTT. Full variable domain (missing parts from reference TRBV7-3 and TRBJ2-3): GAGVSQTPSNKVTEKGKYVELRCDPISGHTALYWYRQSLGQGPEFLIYFQGTGAADDSGLPNDRFFAVRPEGSVSTLKIQRTERGDSAVYLCASSLNPAGVETDTQYFGPGTRLTVL.

The chain links TRBV20-1 to TRBJ2-3, with 8 bases that match TRBD1. Germline V lookup: CDR1 DFQATT, CDR2 SNEGSKA (reference sequence). Trimming removed 5 bases from V and 3 bases from J; junction bases left unmatched: 7. This CDR3 has 14 amino acids. CDR3 region: CSAPGTGKTDTQYF. The CDR3 region has the DNA TGCAGTGCTCCCGGGACAGGAAAAACAGATACGCAGTATTTT.

A few counts support this clonotype. The J gene is TRBJ1-2, the V gene TRBV7-2, with D tentatively TRBD1 (5 bases). CDR1 is SGHTA and CDR2 is FQGNSA in the germline V gene. The CDR3 length is 13 residues. The V end was cut by 3 bases, the J end by 8 bases, with 13 bases between. The CDR3 protein is CASSFQRDGGYTF. In nucleotides, the CDR3 is TGTGCCAGCAGCTTCCAACGGGACGGCGGCTACACCTTC. The full variable domain, with the rest looked up from reference TRBV7-2 and TRBJ1-2, is GAGVSQSPSNKVTEKGKDVELRCDPISGHTALYWYRQSLGQGLEFLIYFQGNSAPDKSGLPSDRFSAERTGGSVSTLTIQRTQQEDSAVYLCASSFQRDGGYTFGSGTRLTVV.

This clonotype has more than one count but fewer than ten. This clone may be a read error of a much larger clone one base away. J is TRBJ2-5 and V is TRBV12-3 or TRBV12-4; weak D call: TRBD2 (5 bases). V was trimmed by 11 bases and J by 3 bases, leaving 16 bases between them. This CDR3 has 13 residues. The CDR3 reads CADNRLSEETQYF. In DNA, the CDR3 is TGTGCCGACAATCGACTATCTGAAGAGACCCAGTACTTC.

V and J are TRBV29-1 and TRBJ2-6; D remains unclear. This CDR3 has 13 residues. With 7 bases removed from V and 1 base from J, the gap between germline ends came to 8 bases. Germline V gene sequence: CDR1 SQVTM, CDR2 ANQGSEA. As DNA, the CDR3 is TGCAGCGGCTCCGTGTCTGGGGCCAACGTCCTGACTTTC. It codes for CSGSVSGANVLTF.